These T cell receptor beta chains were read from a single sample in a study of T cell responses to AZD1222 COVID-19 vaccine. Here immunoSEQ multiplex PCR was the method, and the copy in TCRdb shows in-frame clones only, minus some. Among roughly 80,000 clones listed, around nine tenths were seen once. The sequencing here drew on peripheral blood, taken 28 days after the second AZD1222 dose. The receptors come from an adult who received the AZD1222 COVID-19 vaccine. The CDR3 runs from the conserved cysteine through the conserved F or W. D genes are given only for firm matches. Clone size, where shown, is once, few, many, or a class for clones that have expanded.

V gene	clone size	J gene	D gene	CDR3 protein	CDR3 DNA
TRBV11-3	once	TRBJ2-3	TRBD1	CASRPLTGVQTDTQYF	TGTGCCAGCAGACCCCTGACAGGGGTACAGACAGATACGCAGTATTTT
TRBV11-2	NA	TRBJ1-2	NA	CASSPIIGGGFYGYTF	TGTGCCAGCAGCCCAATTATCGGTGGTGGGTTCTATGGCTACACCTTC
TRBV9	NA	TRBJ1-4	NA	CASSRGNREEGPTNEKLFF	TGTGCCAGCAGCCGGGGGAACAGGGAGGAGGGTCCAACTAATGAAAAACTGTTTTTT
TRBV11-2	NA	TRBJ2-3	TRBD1	CASNRGYSTDTQYF	TGTGCCAGCAACAGGGGCTACAGCACAGATACGCAGTATTTT
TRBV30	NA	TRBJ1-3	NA	CAWSLGTPGNTIYF	TGTGCCTGGAGCCTTGGGACACCTGGAAACACCATATATTTT
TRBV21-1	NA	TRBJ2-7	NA	CASSKTGTSSHEQYF	TGTGCCAGCAGCAAAACCGGGACAAGTTCCCACGAGCAGTACTTC
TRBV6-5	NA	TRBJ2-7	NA	CASSPGHSISYEQYF	TGTGCCAGCAGCCCGGGACACTCGATCTCCTACGAGCAGTACTTC
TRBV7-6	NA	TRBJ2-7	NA	CASSLGDEQYF	TGTGCCAGCAGCTTAGGGGACGAGCAGTACTTC
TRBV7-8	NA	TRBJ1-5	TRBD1	CASSRPGQGSNQPQHF	TGTGCCAGCAGCCGTCCGGGACAGGGCAGCAATCAGCCCCAGCATTTT
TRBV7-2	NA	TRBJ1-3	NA	CASSPPRDSGNTIYF	TGTGCCAGCAGCCCCCCTCGGGACTCTGGAAACACCATATATTTT
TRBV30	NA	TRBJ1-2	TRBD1	CACGGLIEGQGNYGYTF	TGTGCCTGCGGAGGCCTTATCGAGGGACAGGGCAACTATGGCTACACCTTC
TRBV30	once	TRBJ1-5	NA	CAWRGGSNQPQHF	TGTGCCTGGAGGGGGGGTAGCAATCAGCCCCAGCATTTT
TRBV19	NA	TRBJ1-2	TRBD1	CASSSLRGQGVVYTF	TGTGCCAGTAGTTCTTTACGGGGACAGGGGGTGGTGTACACCTTC
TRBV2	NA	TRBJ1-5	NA	CASSERGDQPQHF	TGTGCCAGCAGTGAGCGGGGGGATCAGCCCCAGCATTTT
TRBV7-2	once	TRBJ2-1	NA	CASSRTNPQNEQFF	TGTGCCAGCAGCCGGACTAACCCTCAAAATGAGCAGTTCTTC
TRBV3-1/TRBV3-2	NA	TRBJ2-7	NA	CASSQRLEQYF	TGTGCCAGCAGCCAACGTCTTGAGCAGTACTTC
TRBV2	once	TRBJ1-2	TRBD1	CASIRTGSNYGYTF	TGTGCCAGCATCCGGACAGGGTCTAACTATGGCTACACCTTC
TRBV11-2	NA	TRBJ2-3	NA	CASSLRTVDTQYF	TGTGCCAGCAGCCTAAGGACAGTTGATACGCAGTATTTT
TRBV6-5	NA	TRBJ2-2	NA	CASSPGDSRGELFF	TGTGCCAGCAGCCCCGGGGACTCCCGTGGGGAGCTGTTTTTT
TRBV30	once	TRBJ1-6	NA	CAWGDPRDYNSPLHF	TGTGCCTGGGGGGATCCTCGCGATTATAATTCACCCCTCCACTTT
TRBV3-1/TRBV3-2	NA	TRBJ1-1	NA	CASSQVSERGVEAFF	TGTGCCAGCAGCCAAGTGTCTGAGAGGGGGGTAGAAGCTTTCTTT
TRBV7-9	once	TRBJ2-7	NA	CASSPELSTYEQYF	TGTGCCAGCAGCCCTGAACTGAGTACCTACGAGCAGTACTTC
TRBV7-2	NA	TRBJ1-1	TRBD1	CASSTDRGYTEAFF	TGTGCCAGCAGCACGGACAGGGGGTACACTGAAGCTTTCTTT
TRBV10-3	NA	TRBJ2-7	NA	CASLDPGDEQYF	TGTGCCAGCTTGGACCCCGGGGACGAGCAGTACTTC
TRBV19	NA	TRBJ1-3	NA	CASGQSSGNTIYF	TGTGCCAGTGGACAGTCCTCTGGAAACACCATATATTTT
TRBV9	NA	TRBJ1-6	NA	CASSVGPASPLHF	TGTGCCAGCAGCGTGGGCCCGGCATCACCCCTCCACTTT
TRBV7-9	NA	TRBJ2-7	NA	CASSPTGGTYEQYF	TGTGCCAGCAGCCCGACAGGAGGGACCTACGAGCAGTACTTC
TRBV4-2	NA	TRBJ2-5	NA	CASSQKGGVETQYF	TGTGCCAGCAGCCAAAAGGGGGGGGTGGAGACCCAGTACTTC
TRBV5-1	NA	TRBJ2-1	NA	CASSLGEREQFF	TGCGCCAGCAGCTTAGGGGAGCGGGAGCAGTTCTTC